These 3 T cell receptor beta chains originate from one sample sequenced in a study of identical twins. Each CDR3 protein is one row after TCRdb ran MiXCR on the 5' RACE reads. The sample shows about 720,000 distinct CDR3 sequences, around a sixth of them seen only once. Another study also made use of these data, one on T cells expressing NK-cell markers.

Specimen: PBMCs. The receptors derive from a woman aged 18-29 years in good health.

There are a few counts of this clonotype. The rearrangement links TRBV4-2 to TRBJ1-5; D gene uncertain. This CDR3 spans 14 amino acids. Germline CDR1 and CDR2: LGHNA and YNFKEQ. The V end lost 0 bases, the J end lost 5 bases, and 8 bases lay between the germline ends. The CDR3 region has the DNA TGTGCCAGCAGCCAAGATAGTATCTATCAGCCCCAGCATTTT. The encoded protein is CASSQDSIYQPQHF.

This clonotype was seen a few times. CDR3 region: CASSPTDRAAYTF. Here the CDR3 DNA reads TGTGCCAGCAGCCCAACGGACAGGGCCGCCTACACCTTC. This rearrangement joins TRBV5-6 to TRBJ1-2; 8 bases are shared with TRBD1. This CDR3 spans 13 amino acids. Germline assignment: CDR1 SGHDT and CDR2 YYEEEE. Trimming at V came to 4 bases and at J to 10 bases, leaving 9 bases not matched to a gene.

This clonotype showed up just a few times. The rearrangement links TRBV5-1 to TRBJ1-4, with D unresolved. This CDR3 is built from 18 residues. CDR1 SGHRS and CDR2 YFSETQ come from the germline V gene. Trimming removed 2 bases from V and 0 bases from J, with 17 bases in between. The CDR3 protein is CASSLFPYLHATNEKLFF. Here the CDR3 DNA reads TGCGCCAGCAGCTTATTCCCCTACCTACATGCAACTAATGAAAAACTGTTTTTT. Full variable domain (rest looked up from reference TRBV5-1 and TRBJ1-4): KAGVTQTPRYLIKTRGQQVTLSCSPISGHRSVSWYQQTPGQGLQFLFEYFSETQRNKGNFPGRFSGRQFSNSRSEMNVSTLELGDSALYLCASSLFPYLHATNEKLFFGSGTQLSVL.